This T cell receptor (beta chain) was recovered during a study of shared clonotypes between healthy human individuals. The protocol was immunoSEQ multiplex PCR, while the TCRdb copy is restricted to in-frame clones and leaves out a portion. The sample includes 2 million to 2.5 million clones, about 92% of them seen just once. CDR1 and CDR2 (germline): MDHEN, SYDVKM. This CDR3 is 13 amino acids long. The V and J ends lost 2 bases and 7 bases respectively, with 11 bases between them. This clone showed up just a few times. Terminally differentiated effector memory CD45RA+ cells were left out of the naive CD8 fraction, which was CD45RO-negative and positively selected for CCR7.

The TCR originated in a man between 18 and 35 years old in good health. Some clones in this sample may be carry-over from other donors' samples. Input material: naive CD8+ T cells from PBMCs. The chain is built from TRBV28 and TRBJ1-2; D is unclear. The CDR3 bases are TGTGCCAGCAGTTTAGGGTTACGACCTGGCTACACCTTC. It codes for CASSLGLRPGYTF.